The rows below give T cell receptor beta chains drawn from one sample of a study of beta chain features in type 1 diabetes. The method was immunoSEQ multiplex PCR; TCRdb's version includes in-frame clones alone and lacks a portion of them. The sample lists about 150,000 clones; around 7.9% were seen once. Sequencing input: central memory CD4+ T cells from blood. The receptors originated from a man aged 18 to 35 with type 1 diabetes. Each CDR3 is given with its conserved first and last residue. Each record gives: CDR3 DNA, CDR3 protein, V gene, clone size, D gene, J gene. A D gene is named only where the DNA matches it firmly. Rows may omit the clone size; those that give it use once, few, many or a size class.

TGTGCCAGCAGCTTGTTGGGGAGTGATCAGCCCCAGCATTTT,CASSLLGSDQPQHF,TRBV5-4,-,-,TRBJ1-5
TGTGCCAGCAGTTTTTGGTCGGGACAGGGAGGGACTAGCGGGGTTTATGAGCAGTTCTTC,CASSFWSGQGGTSGVYEQFF,TRBV27,-,TRBD2,TRBJ2-1
TGTGCCAGCAGCTTGGAGGCCCCGGGGGGCTACACCTTC,CASSLEAPGGYTF,TRBV5-4,-,-,TRBJ1-2
TGTGCCAGCAGCTTTGGAGCCTCAGGGGTGACTGAAGCTTTCTTT,CASSFGASGVTEAFF,TRBV7-9,-,-,TRBJ1-1
TGTGCCAGCTCCAGGGACAGGAACGCTGGCTACACCTTC,CASSRDRNAGYTF,TRBV18,few,TRBD1,TRBJ1-2
TGTGCCAGCAGTACCCCTCGGGAGGGAACGGACTTC,CASSTPREGTDF,TRBV6-6,few,TRBD2,TRBJ2-4
TGTGCCAGCTCACCACGGTCCCGGGGGGAAAGCACAGATACGCAGTATTTT,CASSPRSRGESTDTQYF,TRBV18,-,TRBD2,TRBJ2-3
TGTGCCAGCAGCTTAGTAGCGGGAGGGGACACCGGGGAGCTGTTTTTT,CASSLVAGGDTGELFF,TRBV7-2,-,TRBD2,TRBJ2-2
TGCGCCAGCAGCTTAGAACTAGAATATGAGCAGTTCTTC,CASSLELEYEQFF,TRBV5-1,-,-,TRBJ2-1
TGTGCCAGCATAGGACTAGCGGGCACCGGGGAGCTGTTTTTT,CASIGLAGTGELFF,TRBV2,-,TRBD2,TRBJ2-2
TGTGCCAGCAGTTACTCGATACAGGGGGAGTTCTATGGCTACACCTTC,CASSYSIQGEFYGYTF,TRBV6-6,few,TRBD1,TRBJ1-2
TGTGCCAGCAGCACACTACGGAGGAACACTGAAGCTTTCTTT,CASSTLRRNTEAFF,TRBV7-9,few,-,TRBJ1-1
TGTGCCAGCAGTAATGGGGGGGCGTGGTTCTTC,CASSNGGAWFF,TRBV2,few,-,TRBJ2-1
TGTGCCAGCAGCTTGAACAGCGGGTTCACCTTC,CASSLNSGFTF,TRBV5-6,few,-,TRBJ1-2
TGCAGCGTTGAAGATCGACGGACTAGCGGGGGGGCGGAGACCCAGTACTTC,CSVEDRRTSGGAETQYF,TRBV29-1,-,TRBD2,TRBJ2-5
TGTGCCAGCGGGATTACGGGACAGGGGAATTCACCCCTCCACTTT,CASGITGQGNSPLHF,TRBV27,few,TRBD1,TRBJ1-6
TGTGCCACCAAAGATGGCAGGGGTCAAGAGACCCAGTACTTC,CATKDGRGQETQYF,TRBV2,few,-,TRBJ2-5
TGTGCCACCAGCAGAGACGGGACAGCTGGAAACACCATATATTTT,CATSRDGTAGNTIYF,TRBV15,-,TRBD1,TRBJ1-3
TGTGCCAGCAGTCTATACAATGAGCAGTTCTTC,CASSLYNEQFF,TRBV6-1,-,-,TRBJ2-1
TGTGCCAGTAGTGGCCCGGACAGGGGAAACACTGAAGCTTTCTTT,CASSGPDRGNTEAFF,TRBV19,few,TRBD1,TRBJ1-1
TGTGCCAGCAGGGGCCAGGGGGGCGAGCAGTACTTC,CASRGQGGEQYF,TRBV6-5,few,-,TRBJ2-7
TGTGCCAGCAGCTTAGACAGCCCCTATAATTCACCCCTCCACTTT,CASSLDSPYNSPLHF,TRBV5-4,few,-,TRBJ1-6
TGTGCCACCTCAAAGACGGGGGGAGAGTCTGGGGCCAACGTCCTGACTTTC,CATSKTGGESGANVLTF,TRBV10-3,few,TRBD2,TRBJ2-6
TGTGCCAGTAGTATAATCTCGAGCTCTGGGGCCAACGTCCTGACTTTC,CASSIISSSGANVLTF,TRBV19,-,-,TRBJ2-6
TGTGCCAGCAGCTACGGACAGGGGGAGGAAAAACTGTTTTTT,CASSYGQGEEKLFF,TRBV4-2,few,TRBD1,TRBJ1-4
TGTGCCAGCAGCGCCCGGGACAGAGACACTGAAGCTTTCTTT,CASSARDRDTEAFF,TRBV9,few,TRBD1,TRBJ1-1
TGTGCCAGCAGCCGACAGGGGGCGGGAGAGACCCAGTACTTC,CASSRQGAGETQYF,TRBV5-4,-,TRBD1,TRBJ2-5
TGTGCCAGCAGAAGGGTCGAGGGTACGCAGTATTTT,CASRRVEGTQYF,TRBV11-2,few,-,TRBJ2-3
TGCAGCACGGACAGGCCGAGGGGATACGAGCAGTACTTC,CSTDRPRGYEQYF,TRBV29-1,few,TRBD1,TRBJ2-7
TGTGCCAGCAGCTTAGGGTACGGCGGGGGTTTCCAAGAGACCCAGTACTTC,CASSLGYGGGFQETQYF,TRBV7-2,-,TRBD2,TRBJ2-5
TGTGCCAGCAGTTTCCGGGACAGCCATCAGCCCCAGCATTTT,CASSFRDSHQPQHF,TRBV2,few,TRBD1,TRBJ1-5
TGTGCCAGCAGTCTTAATTACAATGAGCAGTTCTTC,CASSLNYNEQFF,TRBV27,many,-,TRBJ2-1
TGTGCCAGTAAACCTCTGCCGAGCTCCTACAATGAGCAGTTCTTC,CASKPLPSSYNEQFF,TRBV19,few,-,TRBJ2-1
TGTGCCAGCAGCTACGTGCGGGACTACGAGCAGTACTTC,CASSYVRDYEQYF,TRBV7-2,-,-,TRBJ2-7
TGTGCCAGCAGTGGGACAGGGGGCGTTAGCAATCAGCCCCAGCATTTT,CASSGTGGVSNQPQHF,TRBV2,-,TRBD1,TRBJ1-5
TGTGCCAGCAGCCTGTACAATGAGCAGTTCTTC,CASSLYNEQFF,TRBV6-5,few,-,TRBJ2-1
TGTGCCTGGAGTGGGGGGGGGTATAATTCACCCCTCCACTTT,CAWSGGGYNSPLHF,TRBV30,-,-,TRBJ1-6
TGTGCCAGCAGCCTACTGAGGGACAGGCACGTCCAGAGAGATACGCAGTATTTT,CASSLLRDRHVQRDTQYF,TRBV5-6,-,TRBD1,TRBJ2-3
TGTGCCAGCAGCTGCGGACAGGGATGTGACGCTTTCTTT,CASSCGQGCDAFF,TRBV5-4,-,TRBD1,TRBJ1-1
TGTGCCAGCAGCTTAAGGGGCCGGGGCTACACCTTC,CASSLRGRGYTF,TRBV11-2,-,-,TRBJ1-2
TGTGCCAGCAGCCTCAGGGTTGCCGGGGAGCTGTTTTTT,CASSLRVAGELFF,TRBV11-2,many,-,TRBJ2-2
TGTGCCAGCAGTCGGGGGGGGAGCTCTGGAAACACCATATATTTT,CASSRGGSSGNTIYF,TRBV28,-,-,TRBJ1-3
TGTGCCAGCTCACCACCCCCCACAGGGGGCGAGCAGTACTTC,CASSPPPTGGEQYF,TRBV18,few,TRBD1,TRBJ2-7
TGCGCCAGCAGGGAAGGACAGGGGGAAAGAGGCTACACCTTC,CASREGQGERGYTF,TRBV5-1,few,TRBD1,TRBJ1-2
TGTGCCAGCAGTCGCGGGACTTACTCCTACGAGCAGTACTTC,CASSRGTYSYEQYF,TRBV6-1,-,-,TRBJ2-7
TGCAGCGTTCGGACAGGGGTGGACACCGGGGAGCTGTTTTTT,CSVRTGVDTGELFF,TRBV29-1,-,TRBD1,TRBJ2-2
TGTGCCAGCAGTACCGACAGCGCCTATGGCTACACCTTC,CASSTDSAYGYTF,TRBV5-4,-,-,TRBJ1-2